This record looks at one T cell receptor (beta chain) sequence and its context. Its target antigen remains unknown. No quality values exist for individual bases; no much larger clone is one base distant. This sample was taken from a study of cytomegalovirus exposure and HLA in healthy donors (dated by TCRdb to between 2016 and 2019). Looking at the study overall: According to a later analysis, one platform produced both the roughly 110 validation repertoires and the 720 or so repertoires of the first cohort. The study combined high-throughput TCR immunosequencing, statistical association of individual TCRs with disease status, and machine learning to predict cytomegalovirus infection status. Besides the first cohort of about 730 subjects, a separate validation cohort made up of over 95 different subjects was used. The study aimed to test whether cataloging public T cell receptors could reveal signatures of past pathogen exposure. The study at large found these results: The classifier was reported to diagnose cytomegalovirus status with high specificity and sensitivity in both the original and validation cohorts. In vitro tests confirmed that a few of the cytomegalovirus-associated TCR beta chains recognize cytomegalovirus antigens. It was suggested by the authors that the approach could potentially be generalized to other disease states and immunological phenotypes. Across donors, most TCR sequences were observed very rarely, whereas some public TCRs were present in many individuals. All 120 or so repertoires were used to score co-occurrence in the validation cohort in a later analysis, because that analysis had no HLA typing for the cohort. Subsequent analysis determined that TCRs grouped into clusters in the first cohort also showed a tendency toward co-occurrence across the 120 or so validation repertoires, and approximately 94% of cluster scores exceeded 0. In the study, approximately 160 TCR beta chains were listed as associated with cytomegalovirus.

Library preparation used the immunoSEQ multiplex PCR assay. On the study's bioinformatics: A statistical classification framework was built for diagnosing cytomegalovirus status from the catalog of TCR beta chain sequences. TCRdb holds this immuneACCESS table with in-frame rearrangements only. Some clones are missing; in checked studies, unresolved V genes explain under half, and the rest has no known cause. V and J calls plus clone size are reproduced from that table; the DNA served to infer D and trimming. In this sample the table shows 200,000 or so clones, approximately 80% of which occur a single time. The leading ten clones occupy roughly 7% of the sample. The donors belonged to the validation cohort of about 110 subjects, which was separate from the roughly 670-subject first cohort. This clonotype was obtained from a young man in good health and CMV-seropositive. The sequencing input was PBMCs.

CDR3 sequence: CASSLVGRLGTDTQYF. The nucleotide sequence is TGCGCCAGCAGCTTGGTGGGGAGGTTGGGCACAGATACGCAGTATTTT. Recombination linked TRBV5-1 to TRBJ2-3, and perhaps TRBD2 as D gene, on 6 matching bases. Based on the germline V gene, the CDR1 and CDR2 sequences are SGHRS and YFSETQ. The CDR3 covers 16 residues, taking in both the cysteine and the phenylalanine. Just the 48-base CDR3 DNA is kept, in frame starting at base 1. Trimming costs V 0 bases and J 1 base, and their ends lie 12 bases apart.